The 2 T cell receptor beta chains listed next were all sequenced from one sample in a study of blood T cell repertoires in COVID-19. Produced via immunoSEQ multiplex PCR; TCRdb's table is partial and in-frame only. Found here are 180,000 or so clones, over 80% of them singletons; the top ten hold approximately 13%. The specimen was PBMCs or T cells enriched from blood (not recorded which). The receptors were sampled from a woman in her sixties who had recovered from COVID-19.

V usage is TRBV29-1 and J usage is TRBJ2-3; unclear D gene. The CDR3 is 12 residues long. Germline CDR1 is SQVTM and CDR2 is ANQGSEA. Trimming took off 6 bases at V and 6 bases at J, with 13 bases between the two ends. The CDR3 nucleotides are TGCAGCGTCGAGGCCGAGTTCGATACGCAGTATTTT. It specifies CSVEAEFDTQYF.

The chain combines TRBV5-1 with TRBJ1-5; 10 nucleotides match TRBD1. Germline lookup yields CDR1 SGHRS and CDR2 YFSETQ. With V trimmed by 1 base and J by 0 bases, 13 bases remained unmatched. The CDR3 sequence is 20 residues long. CDR3 region: CASSLTGTGDFETSNQPQHF. CDR3 in DNA: TGCGCCAGCAGCTTGACCGGGACAGGGGACTTTGAGACTAGCAATCAGCCCCAGCATTTT.